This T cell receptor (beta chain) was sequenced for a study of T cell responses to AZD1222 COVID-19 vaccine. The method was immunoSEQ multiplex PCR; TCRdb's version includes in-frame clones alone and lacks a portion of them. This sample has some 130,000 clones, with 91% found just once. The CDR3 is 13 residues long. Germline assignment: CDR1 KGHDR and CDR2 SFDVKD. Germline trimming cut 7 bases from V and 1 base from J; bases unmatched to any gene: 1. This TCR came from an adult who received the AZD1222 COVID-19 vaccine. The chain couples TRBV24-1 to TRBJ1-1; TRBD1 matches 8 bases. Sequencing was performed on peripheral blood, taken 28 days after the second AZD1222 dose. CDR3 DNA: TGTGCCACCAGGGGACAGGCGAACACTGAAGCTTTCTTT. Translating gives CATRGQANTEAFF.